The clone carrying this TCR beta chain was picked up a small number of times. The target antigen is unknown. Expressed TCRB transcripts were sequenced because the entire RNA isolate underwent reverse transcription. Assay used: immunoSEQ multiplex PCR; TCRdb lists only in-frame clones, some missing. The sample has 310,000 or so clones, approximately 15% seen once; the top ten hold roughly 0.015%. The entry originates in a study of beta chain features in type 1 diabetes. Background on the study: Sorted cells, 107,917,701 in number, were examined across all samples. General observations from the study: Patients with type 1 diabetes showed fewer VDJ junction insertions and more deletions. Moderate yet significant TCRB CDR3 shortening was seen in Type 1 diabetes patients in all four CD4+ subsets.

V lost 3 bases, J lost 6 bases, and 4 bases stayed unmatched. Germline V gene lookup returns CDR1 LNHDA and CDR2 SQIVND (reference sequence). CDR3 size: 14 residues. Purity exceeding 95% was reached by all sorted populations. The sequenced sample was naive CD4+ T cells from blood. The source is a man between 18 and 35 years old with type 1 diabetes. This chain uses TRBV19 with TRBJ1-4; TRBD1 matches 7 bases. CDR3 protein: CASSMNRGDEKLFF. In DNA, the CDR3 is TGTGCCAGTAGTATGAACAGGGGCGATGAAAAACTGTTTTTT.